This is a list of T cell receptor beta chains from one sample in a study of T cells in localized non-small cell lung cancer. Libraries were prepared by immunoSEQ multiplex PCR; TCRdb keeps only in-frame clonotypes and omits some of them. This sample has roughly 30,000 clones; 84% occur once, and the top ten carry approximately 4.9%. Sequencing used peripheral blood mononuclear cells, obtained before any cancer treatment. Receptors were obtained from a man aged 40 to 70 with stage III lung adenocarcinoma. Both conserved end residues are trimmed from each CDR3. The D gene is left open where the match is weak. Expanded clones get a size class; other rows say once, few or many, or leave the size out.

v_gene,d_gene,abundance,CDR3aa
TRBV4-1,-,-,ASRINTGASTNEKLF
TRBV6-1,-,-,ASSEAPGRAGGGNTIY
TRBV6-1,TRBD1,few,ASSAQGRRDTGELF
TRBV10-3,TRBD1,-,AIRRQGASYNEQF
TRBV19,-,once,ASSNRRDNEQF
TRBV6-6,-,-,ASSYGQNPTNEKLF
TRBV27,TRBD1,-,ASSSGQRDAGELF
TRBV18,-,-,ASSRAVQETQY
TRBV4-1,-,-,ASSQVQYAEAF
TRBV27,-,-,ASSFNGVSEAF
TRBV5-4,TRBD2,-,ASSLGLAGAGYNEQF
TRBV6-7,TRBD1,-,ASSCARQGNGYT
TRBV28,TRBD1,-,ASSLTGGRQETQY
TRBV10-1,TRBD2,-,ASSLGTSGRLNEQF
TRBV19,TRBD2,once,ASSSSSGGTYNEQF
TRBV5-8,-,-,ASSLSASTDTQY
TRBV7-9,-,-,ASQAYNEQF
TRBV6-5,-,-,ASSYRDSHYEQY
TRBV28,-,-,ASSFEQYYGYT
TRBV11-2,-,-,ASSPRALYGYT
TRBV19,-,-,ASSPQGMNTEAF
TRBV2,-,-,ASSDQGGTEAF
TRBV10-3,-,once,AISDRGSGNTIY
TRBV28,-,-,AAIPAGRSAGELF
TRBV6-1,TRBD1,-,ASSSDRGGGNTIY
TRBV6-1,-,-,ASRVSPGSAF
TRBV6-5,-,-,ASSLVQNQPQH
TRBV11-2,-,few,ASRRAFTTDTQY
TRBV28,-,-,ASSLRYSPLH
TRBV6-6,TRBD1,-,ASSYGDSLFTDTQY
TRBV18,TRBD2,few,ASSAGAGGQEQY
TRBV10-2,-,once,ASSEANQPQH
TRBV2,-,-,ASSADRPNQPQH
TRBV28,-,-,ASSLINQPQH
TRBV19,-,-,ASSPTGYSNQPQH
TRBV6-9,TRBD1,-,ASSRTGYNQPQH
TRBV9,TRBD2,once,ASSPGTSGGRETQY
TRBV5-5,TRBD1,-,ASSYRGTSNTGELF
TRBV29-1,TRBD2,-,SVDERGGPAQY
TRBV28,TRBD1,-,ASSYETRGIYNEQF
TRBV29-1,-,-,SALDGDSGNTIY
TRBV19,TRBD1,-,ASSGWDRVGQPQH
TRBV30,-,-,AWQDRNTEAF
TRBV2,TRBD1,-,ASSVDRGTSPLH
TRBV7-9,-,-,ASSPERYQETQY
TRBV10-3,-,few,AISESFSLGATDTDTQY
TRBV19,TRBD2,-,ASSVPRLALINEQF
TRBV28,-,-,ASSSPGTGTRELF
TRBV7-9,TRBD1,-,ASAQTGENSPLH
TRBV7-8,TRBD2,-,ASRGGGRSYEQY
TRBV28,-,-,ASGQGWTEAF
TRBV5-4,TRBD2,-,ASSSGLAGGSDTQY
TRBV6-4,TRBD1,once,ASSPTGGTDTQY
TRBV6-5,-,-,ASSYSRGGQPQH
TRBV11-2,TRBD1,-,ASRQGPLDNEQF
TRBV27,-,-,ASTLTGLGSPLH
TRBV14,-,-,ASSQWETQY